This T cell receptor beta chain was sequenced for a study of blood T cell repertoires in COVID-19. Study overall: Sources were T cells, B-cell-depleted T cells, or PBMCs; the material itself was cDNA or gDNA.

Looked up from germline, CDR1 is MGHRA and CDR2 is YSYEKL. The CDR3 length is 17 residues. V was cut by 0 bases and J by 4 bases, with 16 bases left in between. The protocol was immunoSEQ multiplex PCR, while the TCRdb copy is restricted to in-frame clones and leaves out a portion. The sample shows fewer than 350,000 clones, roughly 87% of them seen only once. Patients from Seattle were sampled longitudinally, starting during active infection. The sequence was obtained from a man aged 25-40 years with COVID-19, enrolled during active disease. Sequenced input: peripheral blood. This chain joins TRBV4-1 and TRBJ2-1; D is perhaps TRBD2 (5 bases). CDR3 region: CASSQDQPGSEYNEQFF. In DNA, the CDR3 is TGCGCCAGCAGCCAAGATCAGCCGGGTAGCGAGTACAATGAGCAGTTCTTC.